The 7 T cell receptor beta chains below were found in one sample sequenced in a study of shared clonotypes between healthy human individuals. The repertoire was sequenced with immunoSEQ multiplex PCR; TCRdb's copy has only in-frame clones and lacks some. The profile shows a few hundred thousand clones, almost 97% of them singletons. Material for sequencing was naive CD4+ T cells sorted from blood. Subset given: CD45RA+ positively selected. Receptors were obtained from a woman in her twenties or thirties in good health.

The chain couples TRBV23-1 to TRBJ1-6, with no clear D. TRBV23-1 counts as an open reading frame of uncertain function. The germline V and J ends were trimmed by 10 bases and 0 bases, with 13 bases remaining between them. The CDR3 sequence is 15 residues long. The CDR3 region is CATKALSSYNSPLHF. The CDR3 DNA sequence: TGCGCCACGAAAGCGTTGAGCTCCTATAATTCACCCCTCCACTTT.

The count of this clone is one. The chain combines TRBV5-6 with TRBJ1-1, with 7 bases identical to TRBD1. The V gene end was trimmed by 4 bases and the J gene end by 0 bases; junction bases not matched to a gene: 3. The CDR3 sequence is 14 residues long. CDR1 is SGHDT, CDR2 YYEEEE, per germline. The CDR3 sequence: CASSHRGLNTEAFF. The CDR3 DNA follows: TGTGCCAGCAGCCACAGGGGTCTGAACACTGAAGCTTTCTTT.

This chain uses TRBV5-6 with TRBJ1-2; a possible D gene is TRBD1 (6 bases). V lost 2 bases and J 5 bases, leaving 13 bases between the germline ends. The length of the CDR3 is 14 residues. The germline V gene has CDR1 SGHDT and CDR2 YYEEEE. CDR3 in DNA: TGTGCCAGCAGCTTCAGGGGAGAGCGGTATGGCTACACCTTC. Translated: CASSFRGERYGYTF.

The chain has TRBV7-3 and TRBJ2-2, with TRBD2 matching over 11 bases. This CDR3 contains 19 residues. V lost 2 bases to trimming and J lost 3 bases; unmatched junction nucleotides: 11. Per the germline V gene, CDR1 is SGHTA and CDR2 is FQGTGA. The CDR3 nucleotides read TGTGCCAGCAGCTTATTAGGACTAGCGGGCCCTTCGGACACCGGGGAGCTGTTTTTT. Its protein is CASSLLGLAGPSDTGELFF. The full variable domain, completed using reference TRBV7-3 and TRBJ2-2, is GAGVSQTPSNKVTEKGKYVELRCDPISGHTALYWYRQSLGQGPEFLIYFQGTGAADDSGLPNDRFFAVRPEGSVSTLKIQRTERGDSAVYLCASSLLGLAGPSDTGELFFGEGSRLTVL.

The chain couples TRBV27 to TRBJ2-2; D is perhaps TRBD1 (5 bases). V was pared by 2 bases and J by 7 bases, with 11 bases between. CDR1 is MNHEY and CDR2 is SMNVEV in the germline V gene (reference sequence). There are 14 residues in the CDR3. CDR3: CASSLRQSRGELFF. CDR3 bases: TGTGCCAGCAGTTTACGACAGTCCCGCGGGGAGCTGTTTTTT.

The count of this clone is one. The chain has TRBV4-1 and TRBJ2-3; D is possibly TRBD2 (6 bases). The length of the CDR3 is 15 residues. The V and J ends lost 0 bases and 4 bases respectively, with 11 bases between them. Per the germline V gene, CDR1 is MGHRA and CDR2 is YSYEKL. The CDR3 here is CASSQDRGFSDTQYF. The DNA of the CDR3 is TGCGCCAGCAGCCAAGATCGGGGGTTCTCAGATACGCAGTATTTT.

This chain links TRBV18 with TRBJ2-5; TRBD2 matches 10 bases. V lost 1 base, J lost 3 bases, and 11 bases stayed unmatched. Germline assignment: CDR1 KGHSH and CDR2 LQKENI. CDR3 length: 18 amino acids. In DNA form, the CDR3 reads TGTGCCAGCTCACCACAGGGGCTTGGACTAGCGGAGGAAGAGACCCAGTACTTC. This gives the protein CASSPQGLGLAEEETQYF.